What follows are 4 T cell receptor beta chains derived from one specimen sequenced in a study of T cells in Graves' hyperthyroidism and ophthalmopathy. The source material, RNA transcripts, was used to amplify TCR beta CDR3 regions. First-round RT-PCR of the TCR CDR3 relied on the HTBI primer set. Using its own MiXCR run on the multiplex PCR reads, TCRdb lists one record per CDR3 protein. The data show about 520,000 distinct CDR3 sequences, with 24% seen just once and approximately 11% held by the top ten. Input material: blood. These receptors were obtained from a young woman with Graves' ophthalmopathy.

V is TRBV12-3 or TRBV12-4 and J is TRBJ1-2; TRBD1 agrees at 8 bases. This CDR3 is 15 amino acids long. J gave up 7 bases and V 3 bases, and 10 bases lay outside the gene matches. The chain's CDR3 is CASSFSGQVRTGYTF. The CDR3 DNA sequence: TGTGCCAGCAGTTTCTCGGGACAGGTCCGAACTGGCTACACCTTC.

Regarding this clonotype: The junction departs from the called germline gene at one end, perhaps through a read error. This chain links TRBV18 with TRBJ2-7, with 9 bases lining up with TRBD1. The CDR3 covers 16 residues. Germline CDR1 reads KGHSH; CDR2 reads LQKENI. CDR3 DNA sequence: TGTGCCGGCTCACCAGTTTTCGGACAGGGGTCCTACGAGCAGTACTTC. Translation: CAGSPVFGQGSYEQYF.

This clonotype was counted only a few times. Since a much larger clone is just one base distant, this may be a read error. The chain joins TRBV6-5 to TRBJ2-7, with D perhaps matching TRBD1 (5 bases). The germline V gene encodes CDR1 MNHEY and CDR2 SVGAGI. The CDR3 loop spans 14 amino acids. The V and J ends lost 0 bases and 0 bases respectively, with 6 bases between them. The CDR3 bases are TGTGCCAGCAGTTACTCGGACAACTCCTACGAGCAGTACTTC. Protein: CASSYSDNSYEQYF.

This clonotype was seen at least ten times. The chain employs TRBV7-6 and TRBJ1-2; 7 nucleotides agree with TRBD1. The CDR3 length is 15 residues. Trimming cost V 4 bases and J 4 bases; bases outside gene matches: 9. Germline CDR1 and CDR2: SGHVS and FNYEAQ. The CDR3 region has the DNA TGTGCCAGCAGCTGGAGTGACAGGGCGGCCTATGGCTACACCTTC. Its protein product is CASSWSDRAAYGYTF.